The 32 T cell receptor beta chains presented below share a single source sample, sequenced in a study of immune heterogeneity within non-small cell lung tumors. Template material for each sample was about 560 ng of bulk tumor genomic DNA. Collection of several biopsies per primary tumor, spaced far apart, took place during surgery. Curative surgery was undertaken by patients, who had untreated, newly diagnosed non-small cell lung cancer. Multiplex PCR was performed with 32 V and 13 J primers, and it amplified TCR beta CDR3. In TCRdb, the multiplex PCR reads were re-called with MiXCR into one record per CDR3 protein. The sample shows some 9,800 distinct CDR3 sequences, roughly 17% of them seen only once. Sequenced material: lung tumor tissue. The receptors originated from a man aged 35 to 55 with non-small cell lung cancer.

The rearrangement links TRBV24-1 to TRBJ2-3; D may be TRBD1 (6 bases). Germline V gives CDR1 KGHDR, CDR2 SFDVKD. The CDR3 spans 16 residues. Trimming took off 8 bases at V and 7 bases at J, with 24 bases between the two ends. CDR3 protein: CATTLGNLRGLYTQYF. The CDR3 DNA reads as TGTGCCACCACTTTAGGCAACCTCAGGGGCCTCTATACGCAGTATTTT.

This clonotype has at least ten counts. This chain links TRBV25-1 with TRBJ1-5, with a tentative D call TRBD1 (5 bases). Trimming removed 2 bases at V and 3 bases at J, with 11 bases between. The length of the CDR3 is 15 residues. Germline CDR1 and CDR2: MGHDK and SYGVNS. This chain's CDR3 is CASSEAWDDNQPQHF. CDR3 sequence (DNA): TGTGCCAGCAGTGAAGCGTGGGACGACAATCAGCCCCAGCATTTT.

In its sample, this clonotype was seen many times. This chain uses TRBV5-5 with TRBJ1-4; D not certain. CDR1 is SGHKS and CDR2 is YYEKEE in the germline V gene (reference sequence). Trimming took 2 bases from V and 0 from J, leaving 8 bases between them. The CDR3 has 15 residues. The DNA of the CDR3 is TGTGCCAGCAGCTTAGGTCTTACAACTAATGAAAAACTGTTTTTT. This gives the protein CASSLGLTTNEKLFF. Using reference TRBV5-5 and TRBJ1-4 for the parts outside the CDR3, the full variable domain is DAGVTQSPTHLIKTRGQQVTLRCSPISGHKSVSWYQQVLGQGPQFIFQYYEKEERGRGNFPDRFSARQFPNYSSELNVNALLLGDSALYLCASSLGLTTNEKLFFGSGTQLSVL.

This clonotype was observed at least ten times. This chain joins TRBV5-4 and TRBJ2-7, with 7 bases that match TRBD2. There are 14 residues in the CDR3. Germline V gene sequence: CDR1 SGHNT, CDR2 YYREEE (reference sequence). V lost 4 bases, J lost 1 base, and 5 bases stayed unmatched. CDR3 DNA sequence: TGTGCCAGCAGCCCGGGGGGAGGGTCCTACGAGCAGTACTTC. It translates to CASSPGGGSYEQYF.

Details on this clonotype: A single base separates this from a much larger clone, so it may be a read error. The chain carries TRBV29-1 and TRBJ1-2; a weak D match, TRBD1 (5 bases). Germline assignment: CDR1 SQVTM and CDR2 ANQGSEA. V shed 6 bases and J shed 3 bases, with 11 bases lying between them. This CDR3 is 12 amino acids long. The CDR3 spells CSVRQGDYGYTF. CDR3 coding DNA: TGCAGCGTACGACAAGGGGACTATGGCTACACCTTC.

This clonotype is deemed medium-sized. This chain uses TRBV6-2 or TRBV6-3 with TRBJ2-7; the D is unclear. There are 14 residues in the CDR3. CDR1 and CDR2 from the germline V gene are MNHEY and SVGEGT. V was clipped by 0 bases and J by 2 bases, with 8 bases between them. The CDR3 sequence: CASSYSKIPYEQYF. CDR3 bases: TGTGCCAGCAGTTACTCGAAGATCCCCTACGAGCAGTACTTC.

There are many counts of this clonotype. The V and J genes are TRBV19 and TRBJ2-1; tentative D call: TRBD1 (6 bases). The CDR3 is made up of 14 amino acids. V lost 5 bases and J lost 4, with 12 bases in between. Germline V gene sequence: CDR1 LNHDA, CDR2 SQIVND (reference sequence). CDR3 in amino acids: CASSGQGWYNEQFF. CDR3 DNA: TGTGCCAGTAGTGGGCAGGGGTGGTACAATGAGCAGTTCTTC.

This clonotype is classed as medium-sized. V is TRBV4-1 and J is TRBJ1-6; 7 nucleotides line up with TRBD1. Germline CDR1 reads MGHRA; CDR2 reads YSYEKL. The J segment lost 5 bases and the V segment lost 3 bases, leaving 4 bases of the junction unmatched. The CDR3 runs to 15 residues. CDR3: CASSHPQGNNSPLHF. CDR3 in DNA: TGCGCCAGCAGCCACCCACAGGGGAATAATTCACCCCTCCACTTT.

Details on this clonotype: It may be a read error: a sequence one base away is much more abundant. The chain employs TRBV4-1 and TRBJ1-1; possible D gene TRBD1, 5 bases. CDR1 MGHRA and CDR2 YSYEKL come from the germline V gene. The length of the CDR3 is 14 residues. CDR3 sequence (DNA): TGCGCCAGCAGCCAATCAAGGGGCTATCTTGAATCTTTCTTT. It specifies CASSQSRGYLESFF.

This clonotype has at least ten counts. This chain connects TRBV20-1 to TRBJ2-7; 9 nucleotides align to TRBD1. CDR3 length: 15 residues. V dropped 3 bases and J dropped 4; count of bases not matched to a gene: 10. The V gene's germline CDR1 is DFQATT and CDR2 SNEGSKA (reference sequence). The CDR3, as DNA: TGCAGTGCTAGCCGCTCCGGGACAGGGAGGTACGAGCAGTACTTC. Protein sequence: CSASRSGTGRYEQYF.

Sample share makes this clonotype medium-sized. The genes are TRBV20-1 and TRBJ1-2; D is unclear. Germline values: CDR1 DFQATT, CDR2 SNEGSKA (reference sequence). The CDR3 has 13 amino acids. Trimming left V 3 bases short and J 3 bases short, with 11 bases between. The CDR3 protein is CSASEAGDYGYTF. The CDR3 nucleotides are TGCAGTGCTAGCGAGGCTGGGGACTATGGCTACACCTTC.

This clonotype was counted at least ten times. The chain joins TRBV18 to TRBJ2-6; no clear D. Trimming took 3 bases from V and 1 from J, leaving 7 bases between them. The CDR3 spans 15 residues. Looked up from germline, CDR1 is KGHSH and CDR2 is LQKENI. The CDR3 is CASSPSESGANVLTF. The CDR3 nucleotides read TGTGCCAGCTCACCGTCTGAGTCTGGGGCCAACGTCCTGACTTTC.

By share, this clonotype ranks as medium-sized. The CDR3 here is CASSHWLSTSPLHF. As DNA, the CDR3 is TGTGCCAGCAGTCATTGGCTCAGCACTTCACCCCTCCACTTT. This sequence joins TRBV25-1 and TRBJ1-6; D ambiguous. V was pared by 5 bases and J by 9 bases, with 14 bases between. The length of the CDR3 is 14 residues. The germline gives CDR1 MGHDK, CDR2 SYGVNS.

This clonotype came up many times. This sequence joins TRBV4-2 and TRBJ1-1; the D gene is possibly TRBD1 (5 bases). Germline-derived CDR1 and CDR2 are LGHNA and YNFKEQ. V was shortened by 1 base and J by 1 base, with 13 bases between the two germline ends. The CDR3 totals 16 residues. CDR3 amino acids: CASSQVAKGRNTEAFF. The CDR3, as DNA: TGTGCCAGCAGCCAAGTGGCGAAGGGGAGGAACACTGAAGCTTTCTTT.

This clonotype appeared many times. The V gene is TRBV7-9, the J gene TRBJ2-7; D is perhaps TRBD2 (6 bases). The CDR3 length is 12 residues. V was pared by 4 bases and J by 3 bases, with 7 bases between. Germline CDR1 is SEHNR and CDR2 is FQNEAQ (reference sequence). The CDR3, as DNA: TGTGCCAGCAGCTCGGACTACTACGAGCAGTACTTC. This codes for CASSSDYYEQYF.

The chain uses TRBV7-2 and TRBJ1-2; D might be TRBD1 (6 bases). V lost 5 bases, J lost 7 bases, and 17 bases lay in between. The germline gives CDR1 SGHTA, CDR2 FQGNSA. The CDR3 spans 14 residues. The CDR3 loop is CASSKGQGRIGYTF. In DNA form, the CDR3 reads TGTGCCAGCAGCAAGGGGCAGGGGAGGATTGGCTACACCTTC.

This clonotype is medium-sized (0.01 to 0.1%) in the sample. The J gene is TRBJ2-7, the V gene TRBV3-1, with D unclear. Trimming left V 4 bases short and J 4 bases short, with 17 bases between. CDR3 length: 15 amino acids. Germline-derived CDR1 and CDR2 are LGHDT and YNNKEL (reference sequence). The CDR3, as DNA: TGTGCCAGCAGCCCAAATCAAGGAGTTCTTTACGAGCAGTACTTC. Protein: CASSPNQGVLYEQYF.

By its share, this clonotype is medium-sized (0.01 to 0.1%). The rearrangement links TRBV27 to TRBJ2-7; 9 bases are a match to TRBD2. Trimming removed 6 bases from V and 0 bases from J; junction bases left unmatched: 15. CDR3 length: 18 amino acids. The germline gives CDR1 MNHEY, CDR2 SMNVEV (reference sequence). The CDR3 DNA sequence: TGTGCCAGCAGCAAGTTTCGGGAAGCGGGAGGTAGCTCCTACGAGCAGTACTTC. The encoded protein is CASSKFREAGGSSYEQYF.

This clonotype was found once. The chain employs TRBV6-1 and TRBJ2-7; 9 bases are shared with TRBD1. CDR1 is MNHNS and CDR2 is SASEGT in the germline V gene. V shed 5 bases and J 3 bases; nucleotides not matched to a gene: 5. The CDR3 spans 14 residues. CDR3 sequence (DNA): TGTGCCAGCAGTCAGAGACAGGGGGGCTACGAGCAGTACTTC. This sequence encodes CASSQRQGGYEQYF.

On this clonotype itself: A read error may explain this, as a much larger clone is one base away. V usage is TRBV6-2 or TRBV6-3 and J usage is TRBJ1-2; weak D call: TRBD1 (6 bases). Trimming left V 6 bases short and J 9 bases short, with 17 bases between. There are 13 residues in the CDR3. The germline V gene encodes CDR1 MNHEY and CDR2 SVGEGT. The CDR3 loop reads CASRYTGLGCYTF. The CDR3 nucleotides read TGTGCCAGCAGATATACAGGGCTCGGATGCTACACCTTC.

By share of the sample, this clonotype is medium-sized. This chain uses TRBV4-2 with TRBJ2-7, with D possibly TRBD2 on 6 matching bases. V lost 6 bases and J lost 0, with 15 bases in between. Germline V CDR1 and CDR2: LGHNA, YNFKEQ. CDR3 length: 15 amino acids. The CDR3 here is CASSNERARSYEQYF. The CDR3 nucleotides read TGTGCCAGCAGTAACGAGCGGGCCCGCTCCTACGAGCAGTACTTC.

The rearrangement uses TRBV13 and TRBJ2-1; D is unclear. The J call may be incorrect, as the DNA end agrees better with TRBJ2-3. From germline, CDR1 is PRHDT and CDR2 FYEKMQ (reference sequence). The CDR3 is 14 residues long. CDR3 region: CASSLEVSRDTQYF. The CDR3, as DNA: TGTGCCAGCAGCTTAGAGGTTAGCCGAGATACGCAGTATTTT.

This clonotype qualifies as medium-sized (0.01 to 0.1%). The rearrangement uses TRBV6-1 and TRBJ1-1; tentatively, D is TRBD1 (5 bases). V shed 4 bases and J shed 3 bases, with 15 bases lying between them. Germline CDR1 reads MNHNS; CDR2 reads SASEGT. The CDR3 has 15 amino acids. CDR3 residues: CASSVIGWGDTEAFF. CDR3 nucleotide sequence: TGTGCCAGCAGTGTCATAGGGTGGGGGGACACTGAAGCTTTCTTT.

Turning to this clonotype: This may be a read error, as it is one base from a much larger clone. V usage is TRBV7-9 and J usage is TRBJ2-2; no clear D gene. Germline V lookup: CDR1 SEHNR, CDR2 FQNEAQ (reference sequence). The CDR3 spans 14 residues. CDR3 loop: CARSFNRNTGELFF. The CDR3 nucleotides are TGTGCCAGAAGCTTTAACAGGAACACCGGGGAGCTGTTTTTT.

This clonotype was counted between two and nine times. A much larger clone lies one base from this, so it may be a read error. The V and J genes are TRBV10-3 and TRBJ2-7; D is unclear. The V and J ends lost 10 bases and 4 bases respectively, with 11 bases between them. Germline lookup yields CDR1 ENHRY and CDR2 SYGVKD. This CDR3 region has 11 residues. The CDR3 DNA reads TGTGCCACCCGAGTGGCTTACGAGCAGTACTTC. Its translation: CATRVAYEQYF.

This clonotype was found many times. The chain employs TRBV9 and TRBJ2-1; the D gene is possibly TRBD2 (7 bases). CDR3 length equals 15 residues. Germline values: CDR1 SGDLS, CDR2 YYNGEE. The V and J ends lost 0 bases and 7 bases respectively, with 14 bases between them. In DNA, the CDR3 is TGTGCCAGCAGCGTAGAGGGGGGGCGGGATAATGAGCAGTTCTTC. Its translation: CASSVEGGRDNEQFF.

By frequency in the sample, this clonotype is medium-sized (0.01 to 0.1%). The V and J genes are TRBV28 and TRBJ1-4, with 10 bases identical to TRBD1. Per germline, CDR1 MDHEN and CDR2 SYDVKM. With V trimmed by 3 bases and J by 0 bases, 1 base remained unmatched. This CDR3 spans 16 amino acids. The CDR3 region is CASSLDRGATNEKLFF. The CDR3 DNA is TGTGCCAGCAGTTTGGACAGGGGGGCAACTAATGAAAAACTGTTTTTT.

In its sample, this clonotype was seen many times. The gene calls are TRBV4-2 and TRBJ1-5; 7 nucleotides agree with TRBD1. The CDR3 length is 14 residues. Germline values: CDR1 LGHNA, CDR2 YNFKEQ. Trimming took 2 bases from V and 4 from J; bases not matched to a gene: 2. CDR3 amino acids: CASSQIQGNQPQHF. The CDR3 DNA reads TGTGCCAGCAGCCAAATACAGGGGAATCAGCCCCAGCATTTT.

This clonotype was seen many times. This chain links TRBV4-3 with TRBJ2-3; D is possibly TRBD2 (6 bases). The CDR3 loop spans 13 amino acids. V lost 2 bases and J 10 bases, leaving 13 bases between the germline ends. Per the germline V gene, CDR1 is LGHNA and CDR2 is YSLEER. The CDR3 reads CASSQTGREPQYF. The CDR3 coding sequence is TGCGCCAGCAGCCAAACCGGGAGAGAGCCGCAGTATTTT.

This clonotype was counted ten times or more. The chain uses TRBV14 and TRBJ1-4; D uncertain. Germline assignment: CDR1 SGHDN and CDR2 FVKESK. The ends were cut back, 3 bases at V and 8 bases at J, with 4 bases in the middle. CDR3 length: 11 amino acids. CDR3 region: CASSQREKLFF. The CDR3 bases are TGTGCCAGCAGCCAGAGGGAAAAACTGTTTTTT.

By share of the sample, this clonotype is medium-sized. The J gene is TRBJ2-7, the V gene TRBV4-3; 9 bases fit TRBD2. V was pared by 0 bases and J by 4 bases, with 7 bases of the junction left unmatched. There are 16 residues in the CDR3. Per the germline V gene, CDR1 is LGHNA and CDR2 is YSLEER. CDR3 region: CASSQDSGRGAYEQYF. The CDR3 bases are TGCGCCAGCAGCCAAGATAGCGGGAGAGGTGCTTACGAGCAGTACTTC.

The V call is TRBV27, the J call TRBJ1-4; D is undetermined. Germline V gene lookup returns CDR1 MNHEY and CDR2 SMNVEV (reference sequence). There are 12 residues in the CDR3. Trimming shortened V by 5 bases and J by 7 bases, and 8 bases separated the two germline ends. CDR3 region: CASSHRGEKLFF. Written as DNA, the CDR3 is TGTGCCAGCAGTCACCGGGGTGAAAAACTGTTTTTT.